Below are 24 T cell receptor beta chains sequenced from a single sample in a study of blood T cells in healthy people across ages. Primers used in a second PCR of roughly 6 to 11 cycles were a sample-barcoded 5' primer and a J-beta primer mix. TCRdb re-derived calls from the 5' RACE reads in MiXCR, one entry per CDR3 protein. The sample lists 1.8 million or so distinct CDR3 sequences; roughly two fifths were seen once. The sample consisted of blood. All receptors come from a human donor in good health.

Concerning this clonotype: Relative to the germline gene, one junction end is altered; a read error may explain this. The chain combines TRBV12-3 or TRBV12-4 with TRBJ1-1, with D perhaps matching TRBD1 (5 bases). This CDR3 is 15 amino acids long. The chain's CDR3 is CASSLRGRVSAEAFF. The CDR3 region has the DNA TGCGCCAGCAGTTTAAGGGGCAGGGTCAGCGCTGAAGCTTTCTTT.

The J gene is TRBJ2-1, the V gene TRBV2; 7 bases are shared with TRBD1. V was pared by 7 bases and J by 5 bases, with 5 bases of the junction left unmatched. Germline lookup yields CDR1 SNHLY and CDR2 FYNNEI. CDR3 size: 13 residues. DNA for the CDR3: TGTGCCAGCACTGAGGGGGCGGACAATGAGCAGTTCTTC. This gives the protein CASTEGADNEQFF.

This rearrangement joins TRBV28 to TRBJ2-1, with D possibly being TRBD1 (6 bases). The CDR3 length is 13 residues. Germline assignment: CDR1 MDHEN and CDR2 SYDVKM. Trimming stripped 2 bases from V and 7 bases from J, with 9 bases between. DNA for the CDR3: TGTGCCAGCAGTTTACCCGGACAGAATGAGCAGTTCTTC. Protein: CASSLPGQNEQFF.

The V call is TRBV5-5, the J call TRBJ1-4; D remains ambiguous. Trimming removed 1 base from V and 6 bases from J, with 4 bases in between. This CDR3 has 12 residues. The germline gives CDR1 SGHKS, CDR2 YYEKEE (reference sequence). The CDR3 reads CASSLTDEKLFF. The DNA for the CDR3 is TGTGCCAGCAGCTTGACAGATGAAAAACTGTTTTTT. The whole variable domain, filled in from reference TRBV5-5 and TRBJ1-4, reads DAGVTQSPTHLIKTRGQQVTLRCSPISGHKSVSWYQQVLGQGPQFIFQYYEKEERGRGNFPDRFSARQFPNYSSELNVNALLLGDSALYLCASSLTDEKLFFGSGTQLSVL.

This clonotype was observed a few times. This sequence joins TRBV4-3 and TRBJ2-1; D may match TRBD1 or TRBD2 (6 bases each). The CDR3 is 13 amino acids. CDR1 is LGHNA and CDR2 is YSLEER in the germline V gene. The V end lost 0 bases, the J end lost 15 bases, and 15 bases lay between the germline ends. The CDR3 protein is CASSQDLGGPRFF. For the CDR3, the DNA is TGCGCCAGCAGCCAAGATCTCGGGGGCCCCCGGTTCTTC.

V and J are TRBV4-3 and TRBJ1-2, with no clear D. The CDR3 is 14 residues long. V was trimmed by 2 bases and J by 8 bases, leaving 15 bases between them. Germline V gene lookup returns CDR1 LGHNA and CDR2 YSLEER. The CDR3 DNA reads TGCGCCAGCAGCCAATGGACCGCCCTCGGCGGCTACACCTTC. It specifies CASSQWTALGGYTF.

The chain carries TRBV2 and TRBJ1-5; D might be TRBD1 (5 bases). Trimming stripped 3 bases from V and 6 bases from J, with 9 bases between. CDR1 and CDR2 (germline): SNHLY, FYNNEI. The CDR3 runs 13 residues. The CDR3 DNA reads as TGTGCCAGCAGTGACACGGGGCGTCAGCCCCAGCATTTT. Encoded protein: CASSDTGRQPQHF.

This clonotype was counted only a few times. The J gene is TRBJ2-2, the V gene TRBV20-1; 11 bases agree with TRBD2. After removal of 4 bases from V and 4 bases from J, the junction contained 5 bases not matched to a gene. The CDR3 sequence is 15 residues long. Germline CDR1 DFQATT, CDR2 SNEGSKA (reference sequence). This CDR3 reads CSATRLAGITGELFF. DNA for the CDR3: TGCAGTGCTACGAGACTAGCGGGGATCACCGGGGAGCTGTTTTTT.

This clonotype was seen a handful of times. CDR3 coding DNA: TGCAGTGCTCAATGGGGGATCCCCGGGGAGCTGTTTTTT. Translation gives CSAQWGIPGELFF. The gene calls are TRBV20-1 and TRBJ2-2; either TRBD1 or TRBD2 may fit D (5 bases each). Germline CDR1 is DFQATT and CDR2 is SNEGSKA (reference sequence). The CDR3 is 13 residues long. V lost 5 bases and J lost 6, with 13 bases in between.

The V call is TRBV5-1, the J call TRBJ1-6; TRBD1 might be the D (5 bases). CDR1 and CDR2 from the germline V gene are SGHRS and YFSETQ. The CDR3 runs 14 residues. V was clipped by 8 bases and J by 3 bases, with 12 bases between them. CDR3 DNA: TGCGCCAGTGGGGACGGCGTCTATAATTCACCCCTCCACTTT. This encodes CASGDGVYNSPLHF. The full variable domain, in which reference TRBV5-1 and TRBJ1-6 provide the parts outside the CDR3, is KAGVTQTPRYLIKTRGQQVTLSCSPISGHRSVSWYQQTPGQGLQFLFEYFSETQRNKGNFPGRFSGRQFSNSRSEMNVSTLELGDSALYLCASGDGVYNSPLHFGNGTRLTVT.

Remarks on this clonotype: A read error may be the cause here, since a much bigger clone is one base away. The chain combines TRBV29-1 with TRBJ2-1; 7 bases agree with TRBD2. CDR3 size: 11 residues. Germline lookup yields CDR1 SQVTM and CDR2 ANQGSEA. The V gene end was trimmed by 6 bases and the J gene end by 10 bases; junction bases not matched to a gene: 6. CDR3 DNA: TGCAGCGTAGCAAGGGACTACGAGCAGTTCTTC. Translating it yields CSVARDYEQFF.

V and J are TRBV6-6 and TRBJ2-5; 7 bases are shared with TRBD1. The trim removed 6 bases at V and 4 bases at J, leaving 14 bases unmatched. Per germline, CDR1 MNHNY and CDR2 SVGAGI (reference sequence). This CDR3 has 16 residues. In nucleotides, the CDR3 is TGTGCCAGCAGCCCCTTCGGACAGGATCTCGGAGAGACCCAGTACTTC. This sequence encodes CASSPFGQDLGETQYF.

CDR3 loop: CASSQELNSGTGFSPLHF. CDR3 DNA: TGTGCCAGCAGCCAAGAACTAAATTCGGGGACAGGGTTTTCACCCCTCCACTTT. The rearrangement joins TRBV4-2 to TRBJ1-6; TRBD1 aligns across 9 bases. The germline V gene has CDR1 LGHNA and CDR2 YNFKEQ. The CDR3 sequence is 18 residues long. The trim removed 0 bases at V and 9 bases at J, leaving 12 bases unmatched.

The chain couples TRBV5-1 to TRBJ2-1; D not resolved. V was pared by 1 base and J by 7 bases, with 21 bases between. The CDR3 extends over 17 amino acids. The V gene's germline CDR1 is SGHRS and CDR2 YFSETQ. CDR3 region: CASSLWTAYESANEQFF. CDR3 DNA: TGCGCCAGCAGCTTGTGGACCGCATATGAGTCGGCAAATGAGCAGTTCTTC.

The chain joins TRBV29-1 to TRBJ1-2, with D perhaps matching TRBD1 (6 bases). The CDR3 extends over 16 amino acids. The germline gives CDR1 SQVTM, CDR2 ANQGSEA. V lost 0 bases and J lost 6, with 20 bases in between. CDR3 sequence (DNA): TGCAGCGTTGAAGATCCGGTCCGGGGGGCAAGAAATGGCTACACCTTC. Its translation: CSVEDPVRGARNGYTF.

The chain combines TRBV12-5 with TRBJ2-7; 9 positions agree with TRBD1. V was clipped by 1 base and J by 7 bases; unmatched bases: 23. CDR3 length equals 20 residues. CDR1 and CDR2 (germline): LGHNT, FRNRAP. CDR3 nucleotide sequence: TGTGCTAGTGGTTTGGGGTTCGAGGGACAGGGCGAAGGACTCCTCTTAGAGCAGTACTTC. This encodes CASGLGFEGQGEGLLLEQYF.

This clonotype was observed a handful of times. V and J are TRBV4-3 and TRBJ2-7, with D uncertain. The germline V gene has CDR1 LGHNA and CDR2 YSLEER. This CDR3 is built from 15 residues. The V gene lost 4 bases and the J gene lost 7 bases, with 20 bases spanning the gap. CDR3 nucleotides: TGCGCCAGCAGCCCCCGGTTGCAACTTCCCCATGAGCAGTACTTC. It specifies CASSPRLQLPHEQYF.

A few counts support this clonotype. Possible read error: a much larger clone is one base away. The J gene is TRBJ2-1, the V gene TRBV29-1; 9 nucleotides agree with TRBD1. The germline V gene has CDR1 SQVTM and CDR2 ANQGSEA. V trimming: 7 bases; J trimming: 8 bases; junction bases outside the gene matches: 12. This CDR3 region has 14 residues. This CDR3 reads CSATGTGIHDEQFF. CDR3 sequence (DNA): TGCAGCGCCACCGGGACAGGGATACACGATGAGCAGTTCTTC.

This clonotype was recorded a few times. This chain uses TRBV11-3 with TRBJ1-2; 7 nucleotides agree with TRBD1. The CDR3 spans 11 residues. V gave up 5 bases and J gave up 8 bases; unmatched junction bases: 2. CDR1 is SGHNT, CDR2 YENEEA, per germline. CDR3 DNA sequence: TGTGCCAGCAGCAACAGGGGAGGCTACACCTTC. Its protein is CASSNRGGYTF.

This clonotype was observed once. The chain links TRBV29-1 to TRBJ2-1, with a tentative D call TRBD1 (6 bases). V was cut by 3 bases and J by 8 bases, with 17 bases left in between. The germline V gene encodes CDR1 SQVTM and CDR2 ANQGSEA. This CDR3 has 14 residues. The CDR3 is CSVDRGGAIYEQFF. In nucleotides, the CDR3 is TGCAGCGTTGACCGTGGGGGCGCAATTTATGAGCAGTTCTTC.

This sequence joins TRBV18 and TRBJ1-2, with D perhaps matching TRBD1 (6 bases). V dropped 2 bases and J dropped 8 bases, with 15 bases sitting between them. Germline CDR1 KGHSH, CDR2 LQKENI. This CDR3 comprises 14 residues. The CDR3 sequence: CASSPTGARRGYTF. CDR3 coding DNA: TGTGCCAGCTCACCAACGGGGGCACGGCGGGGCTACACCTTC.

The chain couples TRBV12-3 or TRBV12-4 to TRBJ2-1; no clear D gene. V lost 4 bases, J lost 10 bases, and 17 bases lay in between. The CDR3 has 14 amino acids. The CDR3 sequence is CASSSKGWLLEQFF. The CDR3 DNA reads TGTGCCAGCAGTTCTAAAGGGTGGTTATTAGAGCAGTTCTTC.

In this sample, this clonotype turned up a few times. The junction differs from germline at one of its ends, possibly a read error. The gene calls are TRBV4-3 and TRBJ2-1, with TRBD2 matching 10 bases. The germline CDR1 and CDR2 sequences are LGHNA and YSLEER. This CDR3 region has 16 residues. The CDR3 region has the DNA TGCGCCAGCAGTCAAGATCCTAGCGGGGGAAGGGGTGAGCAGTTCTTC. Translation: CASSQDPSGGRGEQFF.

The chain carries TRBV10-3 and TRBJ2-1; possible D gene TRBD1, 6 bases. The germline V gene has CDR1 ENHRY and CDR2 SYGVKD. The CDR3 length is 14 residues. The V end lost 6 bases, the J end lost 5 bases, and 14 bases lay between the germline ends. CDR3 DNA sequence: TGTGCCATCAGGGGGGCAGTTGGGGACAATGAGCAGTTCTTC. It specifies CAIRGAVGDNEQFF.